The source of this T cell receptor (beta chain) is a study of blood T cell repertoires in COVID-19. The wider study: Sources were T cells, B-cell-depleted T cells, or PBMCs; the material itself was cDNA or gDNA.

Here immunoSEQ multiplex PCR was the method, and the copy in TCRdb shows in-frame clones only, minus some. Of about 87,000 clones in the sample, approximately 88% were seen once. This CDR3 is built from 15 residues. With 2 bases removed from V and 7 bases from J, the gap between germline ends came to 17 bases. Per the germline V gene, CDR1 is SGHTA and CDR2 is FQGNSA. The chain couples TRBV7-2 to TRBJ1-1; D might be TRBD1 (5 bases). Sequencing was performed on peripheral blood. The origin of this receptor is a man aged 80 or over with acute or convalescent COVID-19. The DNA for the CDR3 is TGTGCCAGCAGCTTAAACCTCCCGGGGGTGATTGAAGCTTTCTTT. Translation: CASSLNLPGVIEAFF.